The 26 T cell receptor beta chains in this list originate from one sample, sequenced in a study of blood T cell repertoires in COVID-19. Sequenced by immunoSEQ multiplex PCR; TCRdb stores in-frame clones only, minus some. This sample has 250,000 to 350,000 clones; about 90% occur once, and the top ten carry less than 6%. Sequencing was done on a sample of PBMCs or T cells enriched from blood (not recorded which). These receptors all stem from a woman younger than 45 who had recovered from COVID-19.

This clone has just one count. The CDR3 DNA sequence: TGTGCCAGCAAAAGGCAGGGTGTCTATAATTCACCCCTCCACTTT. Protein product: CASKRQGVYNSPLHF. The chain recombines TRBV6-5 with TRBJ1-6, with D possibly being TRBD1 (5 bases). Between the trimmed V and J ends, which lost 7 bases and 3 bases, there was a span of 13 bases. Per the germline V gene, CDR1 is MNHEY and CDR2 is SVGAGI. This CDR3 has 15 residues.

This clone was seen a few times. The chain links TRBV27 to TRBJ2-1; the D gene is possibly TRBD2 (6 bases). Germline V lookup: CDR1 MNHEY, CDR2 SMNVEV (reference sequence). The CDR3 has 13 residues. V was clipped by 2 bases and J by 6 bases, with 8 bases between them. The CDR3 DNA follows: TGTGCCAGCAGTTTAGGTAGCGGCAATGAGCAGTTCTTC. It translates to CASSLGSGNEQFF.

The chain couples TRBV4-1 to TRBJ2-2, with 10 bases fitting TRBD1. CDR3 length: 16 amino acids. The ends lost 3 bases at V and 4 bases at J; junction bases unmatched: 5. Germline values: CDR1 MGHRA, CDR2 YSYEKL. The CDR3: CASSQGTGALTGELFF. DNA for the CDR3: TGCGCCAGCAGCCAGGGGACAGGGGCCCTCACCGGGGAGCTGTTTTTT.

V usage is TRBV7-9 and J usage is TRBJ2-5; 14 nucleotides align to TRBD2. The germline CDR1 and CDR2 sequences are SEHNR and FQNEAQ (reference sequence). This CDR3 is 16 amino acids long. Unmatched junction bases numbered 2, after V lost 5 bases and J lost 0 bases. CDR3 loop: CASSPGLAGDQETQYF. CDR3 bases: TGTGCCAGCAGCCCGGGACTAGCGGGGGACCAAGAGACCCAGTACTTC.

The rearrangement joins TRBV6-5 to TRBJ2-4, with a possible D match to TRBD2 (6 bases). V gave up 8 bases and J gave up 3 bases, with 17 bases separating them. CDR3 length equals 15 residues. CDR1 is MNHEY, CDR2 SVGAGI, per germline. CDR3 loop: CASASGGAGKNIQYF. The CDR3 DNA reads as TGTGCCAGCGCTTCGGGCGGGGCGGGCAAAAACATTCAGTACTTC.

J is TRBJ1-1 and V is TRBV6-5; 9 positions match TRBD1. J was trimmed by 7 bases and V by 8 bases; bases with no gene match: 8. Germline V gene data show CDR1 as MNHEY and CDR2 as SVGAGI. There are 13 residues in the CDR3. The CDR3 nucleotides are TGTGCCAGCGGAACAGGGGGCGTCCGTGAAGCTTTCTTT. Amino acids: CASGTGGVREAFF.

The chain uses TRBV6-5 and TRBJ1-1, with D unclear. The V gene's germline CDR1 is MNHEY and CDR2 SVGAGI. The CDR3 is 14 residues long. V shed 2 bases and J shed 2 bases, with 9 bases lying between them. This chain's CDR3 is CASSYRGTNTEAFF. The CDR3, as DNA: TGTGCCAGCAGTTACCGGGGTACAAACACTGAAGCTTTCTTT.

The J gene is TRBJ1-2, the V gene TRBV30; possible D gene TRBD1, 5 bases. The length of the CDR3 is 14 residues. CDR1 is GTSNPN, CDR2 SVGIG, per germline (reference sequence). V shed 0 bases and J shed 3 bases, with 11 bases lying between them. CDR3 in amino acids: CAWSVGGMDYGYTF. CDR3 coding DNA: TGTGCCTGGAGTGTTGGGGGGATGGACTATGGCTACACCTTC.

The V and J genes are TRBV9 and TRBJ2-3, with 8 bases identical to TRBD2. Per germline, CDR1 SGDLS and CDR2 YYNGEE. V lost 3 bases and J lost 5; bases outside the gene matches: 14. The CDR3 is made up of 17 amino acids. The CDR3 region is CASSEWNGGASGDTQYF. Here the CDR3 DNA reads TGTGCCAGCAGCGAATGGAACGGGGGGGCCTCAGGAGATACGCAGTATTTT.

The chain employs TRBV10-3 and TRBJ1-2, with D maybe TRBD1 (6 bases). The CDR3 length is 15 residues. Germline V gene data show CDR1 as ENHRY and CDR2 as SYGVKD. The V end lost 0 bases, the J end lost 2 bases, and 10 bases lay between the germline ends. CDR3 DNA: TGTGCCATCAGTGAGTCCAGGGACATAAACTATGGCTACACCTTC. It yields the protein CAISESRDINYGYTF.

This rearrangement joins TRBV4-1 to TRBJ1-2; 8 positions agree with TRBD1. CDR1 is MGHRA, CDR2 YSYEKL, per germline. J gave up 6 bases and V 3 bases, and 6 bases lay outside the gene matches. The CDR3 is made up of 14 amino acids. CDR3: CASSHPGQENGYTF. Here the CDR3 DNA reads TGCGCCAGCAGCCATCCGGGACAGGAAAATGGCTACACCTTC.

V and J are TRBV4-3 and TRBJ2-2; TRBD1 might be the D (6 bases). Trimming cost V 4 bases and J 6 bases, with 21 bases left between them. The CDR3 covers 17 residues. Germline-derived CDR1 and CDR2 are LGHNA and YSLEER. CDR3 DNA: TGCGCCAGCAGCCCCCGCCCCGAGGGGGAACGCTCCGGGGAGCTGTTTTTT. Translating gives CASSPRPEGERSGELFF.

This rearrangement joins TRBV5-1 to TRBJ2-7, with TRBD2 as a possible D gene (5 bases). The germline V gene has CDR1 SGHRS and CDR2 YFSETQ. The CDR3 covers 12 residues. Trimming removed 4 bases at V and 7 bases at J, with 12 bases between. CDR3 DNA sequence: TGCGCCAGCAGCCTGGATGAGGGAGAGCAGTACTTC. It encodes CASSLDEGEQYF.

The chain links TRBV19 to TRBJ1-2; a weak D match, TRBD1 (5 bases). Trimming cost V 6 bases and J 2 bases, with 13 bases left between them. The CDR3 is made up of 14 amino acids. Germline values: CDR1 LNHDA, CDR2 SQIVND (reference sequence). CDR3 in DNA: TGTGCCAGTAGAGGCAGGGCGACCAACTATGGCTACACCTTC. Translation gives CASRGRATNYGYTF.

The V gene is TRBV9, the J gene TRBJ2-1; TRBD2 matches at 9 bases. CDR1 and CDR2 (germline): SGDLS, YYNGEE. The CDR3 extends over 17 amino acids. V lost 3 bases and J lost 7; bases outside the gene matches: 14. For the CDR3, the DNA is TGTGCCAGCAGCGCCCGGGGCGGGGGGGGCCTCTCAAATGAGCAGTTCTTC. As protein: CASSARGGGGLSNEQFF.

This chain links TRBV10-3 with TRBJ2-7, with D possibly being TRBD2 (5 bases). The CDR3 consists of 14 residues. In germline, CDR1 is ENHRY, CDR2 SYGVKD. V dropped 4 bases and J dropped 4 bases, with 14 bases sitting between them. This CDR3 is CAISGGGSQYEQYF. The CDR3 DNA is TGTGCCATCAGTGGTGGAGGCTCCCAATACGAGCAGTACTTC.

The CDR3 DNA reads TGTGCCAGCAGCTTGGGACAGGTGCTTACTGAAGCTTTCTTT. This gives the protein CASSLGQVLTEAFF. The chain carries TRBV5-4 and TRBJ1-1, with D possibly TRBD1 on 6 matching bases. Trimming cost V 0 bases and J 5 bases, with 11 bases left between them. This CDR3 has 14 residues. CDR1 is SGHNT, CDR2 YYREEE, per germline (reference sequence).

J is TRBJ2-5 and V is TRBV19; a weak D match, TRBD2 (6 bases). The V gene's germline CDR1 is LNHDA and CDR2 SQIVND (reference sequence). Trimming stripped 3 bases from V and 5 bases from J, with 10 bases between. The CDR3 totals 13 residues. The CDR3 sequence is CASSIGGSETQYF. CDR3 DNA sequence: TGTGCCAGTAGTATCGGGGGTAGTGAGACCCAGTACTTC.

The rearrangement uses TRBV19 and TRBJ1-2; TRBD1 agrees at 12 bases. The ends lost 5 bases at V and 4 bases at J; junction bases unmatched: 11. The CDR3 is 17 residues long. Germline V CDR1 and CDR2: LNHDA, SQIVND (reference sequence). The CDR3, as DNA: TGTGCCAGTAGTCTAACCGGGACAGGGGGCCCAAGCTATGGCTACACCTTC. Translated: CASSLTGTGGPSYGYTF.

This clone was found once. The chain carries TRBV10-3 and TRBJ2-1; TRBD1 is a possible D gene (6 bases). Trimming took 7 bases from V and 1 from J, leaving 11 bases between them. This CDR3 comprises 14 residues. The germline gives CDR1 ENHRY, CDR2 SYGVKD. This chain's CDR3 is CAIKDSWSYNEQFF. CDR3 DNA sequence: TGTGCCATCAAGGACAGCTGGTCCTACAATGAGCAGTTCTTC.

The chain has TRBV2 and TRBJ1-5; TRBD1 agrees at 9 bases. The germline V gene encodes CDR1 SNHLY and CDR2 FYNNEI. This CDR3 is 14 amino acids long. The V and J ends lost 8 bases and 5 bases, in that order; junction bases with no gene match: 7. CDR3 DNA sequence: TGTGCCAGCCGAAGGGACAGGGTTGATCAGCCCCAGCATTTT. It encodes CASRRDRVDQPQHF.

The DNA for the CDR3 is TGTGCCATCAGTGAGTCGAATGGGGCGATTCAGCCCCAGCATTTT. This encodes CAISESNGAIQPQHF. This rearrangement joins TRBV10-3 to TRBJ1-5; D perhaps matches TRBD1 (5 bases). V was shortened by 0 bases and J by 6 bases, with 12 bases between the two germline ends. This CDR3 contains 15 residues. Germline CDR1 ENHRY, CDR2 SYGVKD.

V is TRBV19 and J is TRBJ2-7, with 9 bases identical to TRBD1. Unmatched junction bases numbered 3, after V lost 4 bases and J lost 2 bases. There are 14 residues in the CDR3. Looked up from germline, CDR1 is LNHDA and CDR2 is SQIVND (reference sequence). CDR3 region: CASSTGDRAYEQYF. In nucleotides, the CDR3 is TGTGCCAGTAGTACCGGGGACAGGGCCTACGAGCAGTACTTC.

The chain is built from TRBV19 and TRBJ2-1; 8 bases are shared with TRBD2. J lost 7 bases, V lost 3 bases, and 5 bases had no gene match. The germline V gene has CDR1 LNHDA and CDR2 SQIVND (reference sequence). This CDR3 contains 14 residues. The CDR3: CASSIYGGGNEQFF. CDR3 nucleotide sequence: TGTGCCAGTAGTATCTACGGGGGGGGTAATGAGCAGTTCTTC. Together with reference TRBV19 and TRBJ2-1, the CDR3 gives the full variable domain: DGGITQSPKYLFRKEGQNVTLSCEQNLNHDAMYWYRQDPGQGLRLIYYSQIVNDFQKGDIAEGYSVSREKKESFPLTVTSAQKNPTAFYLCASSIYGGGNEQFFGPGTRLTVL.

Only a few counts were recorded for this clone. The chain is built from TRBV5-1 and TRBJ2-5, with a tentative D call TRBD1 (5 bases). This CDR3 spans 14 amino acids. Germline V gene data show CDR1 as SGHRS and CDR2 as YFSETQ. The V end lost 0 bases, the J end lost 3 bases, and 9 bases lay between the germline ends. The CDR3 DNA reads as TGCGCCAGCAGCTTGGCTGACAGAAAAGAGACCCAGTACTTC. As protein: CASSLADRKETQYF. The variable domain in full, with the rest retrieved from reference TRBV5-1 and TRBJ2-5, is KAGVTQTPRYLIKTRGQQVTLSCSPISGHRSVSWYQQTPGQGLQFLFEYFSETQRNKGNFPGRFSGRQFSNSRSEMNVSTLELGDSALYLCASSLADRKETQYFGPGTRLLVL.

V and J are TRBV9 and TRBJ2-3; 11 bases align to TRBD2. J was trimmed by 2 bases and V by 0 bases; bases with no gene match: 5. The CDR3 spans 17 residues. Germline CDR1 reads SGDLS; CDR2 reads YYNGEE. The CDR3: CASSVAASGGHTDTQYF. The CDR3 nucleotides read TGTGCCAGCAGCGTAGCAGCTAGCGGGGGGCACACAGATACGCAGTATTTT.